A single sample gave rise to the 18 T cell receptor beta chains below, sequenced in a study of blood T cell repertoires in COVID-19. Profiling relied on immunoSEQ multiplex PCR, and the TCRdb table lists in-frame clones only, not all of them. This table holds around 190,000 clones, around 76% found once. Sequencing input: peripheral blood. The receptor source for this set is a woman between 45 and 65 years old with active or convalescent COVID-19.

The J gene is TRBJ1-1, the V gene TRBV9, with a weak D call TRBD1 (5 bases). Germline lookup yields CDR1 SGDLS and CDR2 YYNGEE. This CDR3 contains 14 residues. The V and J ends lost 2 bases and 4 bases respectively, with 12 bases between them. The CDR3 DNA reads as TGTGCCAGCAGCGTCAGGGTGAGTAGCACTGAAGCTTTCTTT. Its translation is CASSVRVSSTEAFF.

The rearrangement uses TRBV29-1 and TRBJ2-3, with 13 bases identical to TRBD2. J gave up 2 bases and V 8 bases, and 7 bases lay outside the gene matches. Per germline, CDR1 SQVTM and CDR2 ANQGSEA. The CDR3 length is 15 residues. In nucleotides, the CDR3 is TGCAGCCTACGACTAGCGGGAGGTTCCACAGATACGCAGTATTTT. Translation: CSLRLAGGSTDTQYF.

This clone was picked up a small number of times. The CDR3 DNA is TGTGCCAGCAGCGCTGCAGGACAGAACACTGAAGCTTTCTTT. Its protein is CASSAAGQNTEAFF. This chain links TRBV7-3 with TRBJ1-1, with D tentatively TRBD1 (5 bases). Per germline, CDR1 SGHTA and CDR2 FQGTGA. This CDR3 region has 14 residues. V lost 5 bases and J 1 base, leaving 11 bases between the germline ends.

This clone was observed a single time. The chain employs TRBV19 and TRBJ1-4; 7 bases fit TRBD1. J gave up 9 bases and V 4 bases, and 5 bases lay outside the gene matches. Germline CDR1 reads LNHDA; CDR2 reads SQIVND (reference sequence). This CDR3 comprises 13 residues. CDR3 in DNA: TGTGCCAGTAGTACCCGGGACAGCCAAAAACTGTTTTTT. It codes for CASSTRDSQKLFF.

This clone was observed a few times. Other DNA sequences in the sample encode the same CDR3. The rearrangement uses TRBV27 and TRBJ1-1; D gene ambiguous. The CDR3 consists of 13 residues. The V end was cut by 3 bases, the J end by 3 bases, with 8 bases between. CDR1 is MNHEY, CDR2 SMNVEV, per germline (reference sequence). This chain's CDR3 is CASSFEGDTEAFF. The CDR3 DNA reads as TGTGCCAGCAGTTTTGAGGGAGACACTGAAGCTTTCTTT.

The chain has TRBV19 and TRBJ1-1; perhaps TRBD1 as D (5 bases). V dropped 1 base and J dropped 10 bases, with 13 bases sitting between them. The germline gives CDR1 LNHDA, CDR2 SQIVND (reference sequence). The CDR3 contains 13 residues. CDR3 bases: TGTGCCAGTAGTATAGGGGGGGTTATTGGAGCTTTCTTT. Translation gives CASSIGGVIGAFF.

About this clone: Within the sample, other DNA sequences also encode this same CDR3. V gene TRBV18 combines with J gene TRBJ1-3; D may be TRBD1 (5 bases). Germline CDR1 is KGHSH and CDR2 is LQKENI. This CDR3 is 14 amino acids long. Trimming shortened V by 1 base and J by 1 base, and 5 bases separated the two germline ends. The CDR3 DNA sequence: TGTGCCAGCTCACCACAGGGGTCTGGAAACACCATATATTTT. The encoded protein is CASSPQGSGNTIYF.

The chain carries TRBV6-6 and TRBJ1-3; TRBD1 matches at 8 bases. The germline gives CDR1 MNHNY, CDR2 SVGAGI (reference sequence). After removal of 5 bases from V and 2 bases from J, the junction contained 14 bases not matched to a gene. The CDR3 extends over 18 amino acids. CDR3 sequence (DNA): TGTGCCAGCAGTCTCTATGGGGGACAGGCGGGAGCTGGAAACACCATATATTTT. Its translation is CASSLYGGQAGAGNTIYF.

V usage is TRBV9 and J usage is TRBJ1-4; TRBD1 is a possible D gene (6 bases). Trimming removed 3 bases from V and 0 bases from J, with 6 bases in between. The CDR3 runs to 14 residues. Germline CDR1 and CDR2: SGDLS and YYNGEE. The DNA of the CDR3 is TGTGCCAGCAGCGAGGGGGCAACTAATGAAAAACTGTTTTTT. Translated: CASSEGATNEKLFF.

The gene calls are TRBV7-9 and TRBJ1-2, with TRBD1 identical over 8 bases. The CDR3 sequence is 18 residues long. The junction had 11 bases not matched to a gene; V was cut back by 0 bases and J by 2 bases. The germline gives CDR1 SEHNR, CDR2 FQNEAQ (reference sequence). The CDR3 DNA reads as TGTGCCAGCAGCTTAGCGCTAGGTCGGGACAGGAAGAACTATGGCTACACCTTC. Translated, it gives CASSLALGRDRKNYGYTF.

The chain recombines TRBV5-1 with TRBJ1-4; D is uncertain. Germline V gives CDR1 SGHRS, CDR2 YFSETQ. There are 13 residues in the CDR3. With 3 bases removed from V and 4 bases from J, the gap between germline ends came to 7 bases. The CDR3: CASSYGSNEKLFF. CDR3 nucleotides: TGCGCCAGCAGCTACGGGAGTAATGAAAAACTGTTTTTT.

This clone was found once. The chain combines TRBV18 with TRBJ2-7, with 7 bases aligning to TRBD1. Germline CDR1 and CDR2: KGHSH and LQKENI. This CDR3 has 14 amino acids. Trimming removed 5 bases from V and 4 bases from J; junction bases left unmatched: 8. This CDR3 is CASSAQGWGYEQYF. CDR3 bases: TGTGCCAGCTCAGCACAGGGGTGGGGATACGAGCAGTACTTC.

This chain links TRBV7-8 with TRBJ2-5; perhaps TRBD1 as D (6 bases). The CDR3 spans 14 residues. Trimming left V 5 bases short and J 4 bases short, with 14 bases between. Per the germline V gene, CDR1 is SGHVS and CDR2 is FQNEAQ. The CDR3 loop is CASSTWGRGETQYF. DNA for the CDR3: TGTGCCAGCAGCACTTGGGGGCGCGGAGAGACCCAGTACTTC. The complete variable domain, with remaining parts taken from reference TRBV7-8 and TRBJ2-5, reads GAGVSQSPRYKVAKRGQDVALRCDPISGHVSLFWYQQALGQGPEFLTYFQNEAQLDKSGLPSDRFFAERPEGSVSTLKIQRTQQEDSAVYLCASSTWGRGETQYFGPGTRLLVL.

As DNA, the CDR3 is TGCGCCAGCAGCCAGGATCTAGGGACAGGCGTCAATTCACCCCTCCACTTT. This translates into CASSQDLGTGVNSPLHF. V and J are TRBV4-3 and TRBJ1-6, with 8 bases lining up with TRBD1. V was pared by 3 bases and J by 7 bases, with 11 bases of the junction left unmatched. The length of the CDR3 is 17 residues. From germline, CDR1 is LGHNA and CDR2 YSLEER.

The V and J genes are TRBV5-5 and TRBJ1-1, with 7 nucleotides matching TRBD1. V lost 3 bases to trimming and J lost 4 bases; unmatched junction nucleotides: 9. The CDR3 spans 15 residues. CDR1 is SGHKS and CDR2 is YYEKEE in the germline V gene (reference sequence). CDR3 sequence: CASSSSLAGGTEAFF. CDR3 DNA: TGTGCCAGCAGCTCGAGCCTGGCAGGGGGCACTGAAGCTTTCTTT.

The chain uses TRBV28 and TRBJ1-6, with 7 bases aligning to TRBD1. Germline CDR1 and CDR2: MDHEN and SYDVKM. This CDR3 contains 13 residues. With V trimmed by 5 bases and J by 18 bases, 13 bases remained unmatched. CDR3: CASSVPLGQPDHF. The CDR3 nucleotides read TGTGCCAGCAGTGTTCCGTTGGGACAGCCCGACCACTTT.

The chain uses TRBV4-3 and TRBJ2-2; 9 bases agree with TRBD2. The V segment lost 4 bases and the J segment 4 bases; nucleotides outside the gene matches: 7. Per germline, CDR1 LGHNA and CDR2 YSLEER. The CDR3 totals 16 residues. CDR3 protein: CASSPTKRGATGELFF. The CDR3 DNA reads TGCGCCAGCAGCCCGACGAAGCGGGGGGCCACCGGGGAGCTGTTTTTT.

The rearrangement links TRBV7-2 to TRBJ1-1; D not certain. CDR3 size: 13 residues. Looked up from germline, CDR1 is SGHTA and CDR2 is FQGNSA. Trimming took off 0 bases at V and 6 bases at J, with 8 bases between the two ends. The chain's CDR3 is CASSLAREAEAFF. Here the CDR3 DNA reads TGTGCCAGCAGCTTAGCTAGGGAGGCTGAAGCTTTCTTT. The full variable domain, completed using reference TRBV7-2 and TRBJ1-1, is GAGVSQSPSNKVTEKGKDVELRCDPISGHTALYWYRQSLGQGLEFLIYFQGNSAPDKSGLPSDRFSAERTGGSVSTLTIQRTQQEDSAVYLCASSLAREAEAFFGQGTRLTVV.